A single sample gave rise to the 24 T cell receptor beta chains below, sequenced in a study of identical twins. TCRdb re-called the 5' RACE reads with MiXCR, one entry per CDR3 protein. Here the sample spans fewer than 900,000 distinct CDR3 sequences, approximately 22% being singletons. These same records also appear under a second study, on T cells expressing NK-cell markers.

The sequencing sample was made of PBMCs. All receptors derive from a woman younger than 35 in good health.

V and J are TRBV5-5 and TRBJ2-5, with D possibly being TRBD2 (6 bases). Germline values: CDR1 SGHKS, CDR2 YYEKEE (reference sequence). This CDR3 region has 13 residues. V was pared by 6 bases and J by 1 base, with 10 bases between. The DNA of the CDR3 is TGTGCCAGCACCCGGAGGGCCCAAGAGACCCAGTACTTC. Translating it yields CASTRRAQETQYF.

This clonotype has a handful of counts. Mismatch with germline at one junction end may stem from a read error. The chain has TRBV20-1 and TRBJ2-1; TRBD2 is a possible D gene (7 bases). The germline gives CDR1 DFQATT, CDR2 SNEGSKA (reference sequence). The CDR3 runs 14 residues. The CDR3 region has the DNA TGCTGTGCAGTGAGGGGGGGGGCCTACAATGAGCAGTTCTTC. Translation: CCAVRGGAYNEQFF.

The rearrangement uses TRBV10-2 and TRBJ1-1; 7 bases agree with TRBD1. Germline values: CDR1 WSHSY, CDR2 SAAADI. Trimming removed 3 bases from V and 1 base from J; junction bases left unmatched: 5. The CDR3 has 15 amino acids. In DNA, the CDR3 is TGCGCCAGCAGTGATCCACAGGGGTGGAACACTGAAGCTTTCTTT. Translating it yields CASSDPQGWNTEAFF.

This clonotype has a count of ten or more. This sequence joins TRBV7-8 and TRBJ1-6, with D unresolved. V lost 1 base and J lost 7, with 11 bases in between. The CDR3 is 15 residues long. The V gene's germline CDR1 is SGHVS and CDR2 FQNEAQ. The CDR3 spells CASSLVGNTNSPLHF. As DNA, the CDR3 is TGTGCCAGCAGCTTAGTGGGGAATACCAATTCACCCCTCCACTTT.

The chain combines TRBV19 with TRBJ1-5; 12 nucleotides align to TRBD1. The CDR3 is 16 amino acids. Germline lookup yields CDR1 LNHDA and CDR2 SQIVND (reference sequence). The V gene end was trimmed by 7 bases and the J gene end by 1 base; junction bases not matched to a gene: 5. CDR3 loop: CASTGTGGRSNQPQHF. CDR3 nucleotide sequence: TGTGCCAGTACCGGGACAGGGGGCCGGAGCAATCAGCCCCAGCATTTT.

This clonotype was seen a handful of times. This rearrangement joins TRBV5-1 to TRBJ2-1; 9 bases agree with TRBD2. Germline CDR1 is SGHRS and CDR2 is YFSETQ. This CDR3 is built from 17 residues. J gave up 7 bases and V 3 bases, and 14 bases lay outside the gene matches. The CDR3 reads CASSWGSGGNLANEQFF. CDR3 nucleotide sequence: TGCGCCAGCAGCTGGGGTAGCGGGGGCAACCTAGCTAATGAGCAGTTCTTC.

The J gene is TRBJ2-7, the V gene TRBV4-1; possibly TRBD2 for D (5 bases). The V gene lost 0 bases and the J gene lost 7 bases, with 13 bases spanning the gap. Germline V gives CDR1 MGHRA, CDR2 YSYEKL. The CDR3 runs to 14 residues. In DNA, the CDR3 is TGCGCCAGCAGCCAAGATCCGGGAAGAAAAGAGCAGTACTTC. Its protein is CASSQDPGRKEQYF.

V and J are TRBV4-3 and TRBJ1-1; 8 positions agree with TRBD1. The V segment lost 3 bases and the J segment 1 base; nucleotides outside the gene matches: 7. Germline loops: CDR1 LGHNA, CDR2 YSLEER. This CDR3 contains 16 residues. This chain's CDR3 is CASSQDPGTGNTEAFF. In nucleotides, the CDR3 is TGCGCCAGCAGCCAGGATCCCGGGACAGGGAACACTGAAGCTTTCTTT.

In DNA, the CDR3 is TGTGCCAGCAGCCTAAGCATTATGGGCGAGCAGTACTTC. Translating it yields CASSLSIMGEQYF. The rearrangement joins TRBV2 to TRBJ2-7; D call uncertain. V was clipped by 6 bases and J by 6 bases, with 15 bases between them. This CDR3 spans 13 amino acids. Germline lookup yields CDR1 SNHLY and CDR2 FYNNEI. Supplemented by reference TRBV2 and TRBJ2-7, the full variable domain reads EPEVTQTPSHQVTQMGQEVILRCVPISNHLYFYWYRQILGQKVEFLVSFYNNEISEKSEIFDDQFSVERPDGSNFTLKIRSTKLEDSAMYFCASSLSIMGEQYFGPGTRLTVT.

This clonotype was counted at least ten times. This chain uses TRBV6-5 with TRBJ2-1; 7 bases match TRBD2. V shed 2 bases and J 8 bases; nucleotides not matched to a gene: 15. This CDR3 spans 17 amino acids. CDR1 and CDR2 (germline): MNHEY, SVGAGI. The CDR3 loop reads CASSYRAPGGFVYEQFF. In nucleotides, the CDR3 is TGTGCCAGCAGTTACCGCGCTCCCGGGGGGTTTGTCTATGAGCAGTTCTTC.

This clonotype was observed a few times. The J gene is TRBJ2-7, the V gene TRBV12-5; D is possibly TRBD1 (5 bases). The CDR3 sequence is 16 residues long. V was trimmed by 3 bases and J by 6 bases, leaving 21 bases between them. Germline assignment: CDR1 LGHNT and CDR2 FRNRAP. Written as DNA, the CDR3 is TGTGCTAGTGGTTTCCCCAGGGTCTACACCCCATTCGAGCAGTACTTC. Amino acids: CASGFPRVYTPFEQYF. The whole variable domain, remainder taken from reference TRBV12-5 and TRBJ2-7, is DARVTQTPRHKVTEMGQEVTMRCQPILGHNTVFWYRQTMMQGLELLAYFRNRAPLDDSGMPKDRFSAEMPDATLATLKIQPSEPRDSAVYFCASGFPRVYTPFEQYFGPGTRLTVT.

The CDR3 loop is CASRTGRPETQYF. Here the CDR3 DNA reads TGCGCCAGTAGAACAGGGAGACCCGAGACCCAGTACTTC. The J gene is TRBJ2-5, the V gene TRBV5-1, with D maybe TRBD1 (6 bases). Between the trimmed V and J ends, which lost 8 bases and 5 bases, there was a span of 16 bases. Germline CDR1 is SGHRS and CDR2 is YFSETQ. This CDR3 is 13 amino acids long.

This clonotype showed up just a few times. The J gene is TRBJ2-4, the V gene TRBV15; possible D gene TRBD2, 5 bases. The germline V gene encodes CDR1 LNHNV and CDR2 YYDKDF (reference sequence). The CDR3 sequence is 17 residues long. The V end was cut by 0 bases, the J end by 1 base, with 13 bases between. The CDR3 DNA is TGTGCCACCAGCAGAGATTGGTCACGGGGTGCCAAAAACATTCAGTACTTC. Translated, it gives CATSRDWSRGAKNIQYF.

This clonotype was seen more than once but under ten times. CDR3: CASSEYTAKNIQYF. The CDR3 DNA follows: TGTGCCAGCAGTGAATATACAGCCAAAAACATTCAGTACTTC. The chain combines TRBV25-1 with TRBJ2-4; D not resolved. Trimming pared 0 bases from V and 0 bases from J, leaving 3 bases between. CDR1 is MGHDK, CDR2 SYGVNS, per germline. There are 14 residues in the CDR3.

The chain carries TRBV5-1 and TRBJ1-2; D ambiguous. Trimming removed 4 bases at V and 3 bases at J, with 10 bases between. The CDR3 has 13 amino acids. Looked up from germline, CDR1 is SGHRS and CDR2 is YFSETQ. CDR3 residues: CASSADSHYGYTF. The CDR3, as DNA: TGCGCCAGCAGCGCAGACTCGCACTATGGCTACACCTTC.

In this sample, this clonotype turned up a few times. The chain employs TRBV7-9 and TRBJ2-7, with D possibly called TRBD1 or TRBD2 (5 bases each). This CDR3 is 12 amino acids long. Germline CDR1 is SEHNR and CDR2 is FQNEAQ (reference sequence). V shed 8 bases and J shed 7 bases, with 15 bases lying between them. DNA of the CDR3: TGTGCCAGCGGGACGAACCGCGGGGAGCAGTACTTC. This gives the protein CASGTNRGEQYF.

This chain connects TRBV12-3 or TRBV12-4 to TRBJ2-4; possible D gene TRBD1, 6 bases. The CDR3 length is 15 residues. Deletions cut 6 bases from V and 1 base from J, with 13 bases between. In nucleotides, the CDR3 is TGTGCCAGCAGCCTGGACAGCACCGCCAAAAACATTCAGTACTTC. It translates to CASSLDSTAKNIQYF.

This clonotype was seen only a few times. This chain connects TRBV7-2 to TRBJ2-7; D is uncertain. CDR3 length equals 12 residues. Between the trimmed V and J ends, which lost 4 bases and 9 bases, there was a span of 13 bases. Germline V gene data show CDR1 as SGHTA and CDR2 as FQGNSA. CDR3 DNA: TGTGCCAGCAGCTCGGGCCTCCTCGGGCAGTACTTC. Amino acids: CASSSGLLGQYF.

This clonotype was seen more than once but under ten times. The V gene is TRBV5-1, the J gene TRBJ2-1, with a possible D match to TRBD2 (6 bases). The ends were cut back, 2 bases at V and 6 bases at J, with 12 bases in the middle. This CDR3 contains 14 residues. Germline CDR1 reads SGHRS; CDR2 reads YFSETQ. The DNA of the CDR3 is TGCGCCAGCAGCTTTAGCGGAGGACTCAATGAGCAGTTCTTC. It yields the protein CASSFSGGLNEQFF.

This clonotype has just a few counts. The CDR3 DNA is TGTGCCAGCACCGGACAGGGAGCCCAAGAGACCCAGTACTTC. This gives the protein CASTGQGAQETQYF. The V call is TRBV7-9, the J call TRBJ2-5; 8 nucleotides line up with TRBD1. Germline CDR1 reads SEHNR; CDR2 reads FQNEAQ (reference sequence). CDR3 length: 14 residues. Unmatched junction bases numbered 5, after V lost 7 bases and J lost 1 base. The variable domain in full, with the rest retrieved from reference TRBV7-9 and TRBJ2-5, is DTGVSQNPRHKITKRGQNVTFRCDPISEHNRLYWYRQTLGQGPEFLTYFQNEAQLEKSRLLSDRFSAERPKGSFSTLEIQRTEQGDSAMYLCASTGQGAQETQYFGPGTRLLVL.

This chain links TRBV4-1 with TRBJ2-1; 15 bases are shared with TRBD2. The trim removed 4 bases at V and 2 bases at J, leaving 9 bases unmatched. Germline loops: CDR1 MGHRA, CDR2 YSYEKL. The CDR3 is 19 residues long. The CDR3 coding sequence is TGCGCCAGCAGCCCCGCGGGGACTAGCGGGAGGCTCCCCTACAATGAGCAGTTCTTC. It translates to CASSPAGTSGRLPYNEQFF.

J is TRBJ1-2 and V is TRBV7-9; 7 bases line up with TRBD1. The V and J ends lost 1 base and 8 bases, in that order; junction bases with no gene match: 10. The CDR3 sequence is 15 residues long. CDR1 SEHNR and CDR2 FQNEAQ come from the germline V gene (reference sequence). The CDR3 spells CASSLEARGSRGYTF. The CDR3 DNA follows: TGTGCCAGCAGCTTAGAGGCCAGGGGGAGTAGGGGCTACACCTTC.

This clonotype was picked up a small number of times. The rearrangement joins TRBV4-3 to TRBJ2-7, with 9 nucleotides matching TRBD2. The CDR3 has 15 residues. Trimming took 1 base from V and 7 from J; bases not matched to a gene: 8. Germline CDR1 reads LGHNA; CDR2 reads YSLEER. The CDR3 reads CASSQVGLAGREQYF. In nucleotides, the CDR3 is TGCGCCAGCAGCCAAGTCGGGCTAGCGGGAAGGGAGCAGTACTTC.

This chain joins TRBV5-1 and TRBJ2-7, with TRBD2 identical over 11 bases. The CDR3 totals 17 residues. Germline V gene lookup returns CDR1 SGHRS and CDR2 YFSETQ. V trimming: 2 bases; J trimming: 4 bases; junction bases outside the gene matches: 11. The CDR3 DNA reads TGCGCCAGCAGCTTAATCCCCGGGACTAGCGGTGTTTACGAGCAGTACTTC. Amino acids: CASSLIPGTSGVYEQYF. The whole variable domain, remainder taken from reference TRBV5-1 and TRBJ2-7, is KAGVTQTPRYLIKTRGQQVTLSCSPISGHRSVSWYQQTPGQGLQFLFEYFSETQRNKGNFPGRFSGRQFSNSRSEMNVSTLELGDSALYLCASSLIPGTSGVYEQYFGPGTRLTVT.